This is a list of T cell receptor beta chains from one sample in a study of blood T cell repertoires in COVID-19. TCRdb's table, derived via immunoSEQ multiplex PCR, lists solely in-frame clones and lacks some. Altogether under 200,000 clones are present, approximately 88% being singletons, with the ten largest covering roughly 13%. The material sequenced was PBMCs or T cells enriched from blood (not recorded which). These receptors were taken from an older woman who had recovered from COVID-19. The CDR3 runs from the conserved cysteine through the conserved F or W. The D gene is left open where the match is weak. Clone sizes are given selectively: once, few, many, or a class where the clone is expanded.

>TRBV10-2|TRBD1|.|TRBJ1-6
CASSLGQGNSPLHF
TGCGCCAGCAGTCTGGGACAGGGGAATTCACCCCTCCACTTT
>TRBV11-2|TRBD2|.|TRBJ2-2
CASSFLTSVNTGELFF
TGTGCCAGCAGCTTCCTCACTAGCGTGAACACCGGGGAGCTGTTTTTT
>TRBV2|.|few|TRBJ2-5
CASRFQGIQETQYF
TGTGCCAGCAGGTTCCAGGGGATCCAAGAGACCCAGTACTTC
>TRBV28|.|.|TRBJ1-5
CASSKGVGHQPQHF
TGTGCCAGCAGTAAAGGCGTGGGCCATCAGCCCCAGCATTTT
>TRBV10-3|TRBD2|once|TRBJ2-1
CAMATSGDDEQFF
TGTGCCATGGCGACTAGCGGGGACGATGAGCAGTTCTTC
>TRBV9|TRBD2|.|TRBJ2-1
CASSVVAGRGVNEQFF
TGTGCCAGCAGCGTAGTAGCCGGACGGGGGGTCAATGAGCAGTTCTTC
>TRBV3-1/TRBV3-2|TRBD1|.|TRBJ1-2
CASSRNPGQAIYGYTF
TGTGCCAGCAGCCGTAACCCGGGACAGGCTATCTATGGCTACACCTTC
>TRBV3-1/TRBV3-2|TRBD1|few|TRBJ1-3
CASSPFYPGQGGGNTIYF
TGTGCCAGCAGCCCCTTTTACCCGGGACAGGGTGGTGGAAACACCATATATTTT
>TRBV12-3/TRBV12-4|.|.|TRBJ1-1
CASRGQMNTEAFF
TGTGCCAGCAGGGGACAAATGAACACTGAAGCTTTCTTT
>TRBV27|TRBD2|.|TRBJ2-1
CASSLGGGNNEQFF
TGTGCCAGCAGTTTAGGCGGGGGGAACAATGAGCAGTTCTTC
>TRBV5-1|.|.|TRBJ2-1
CASSRSGAEQFF
TGCGCCAGCAGCAGGAGCGGCGCTGAGCAGTTCTTC
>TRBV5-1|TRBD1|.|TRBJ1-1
CASSLARGRGVIQHQAFF
TGCGCCAGCAGCTTGGCCCGGGGCAGGGGGGTCATTCAGCATCAAGCTTTCTTT
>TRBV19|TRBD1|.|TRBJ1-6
CASSVDREKSPLHF
TGTGCCAGTAGTGTGGACAGGGAAAAGTCACCCCTCCACTTT
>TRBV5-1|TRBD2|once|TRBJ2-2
CASGRLAGGYTGELFF
TGCGCCAGCGGACGACTAGCGGGGGGTTACACCGGGGAGCTGTTTTTT
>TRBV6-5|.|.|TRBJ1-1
CASNLLQAGTEAFF
TGTGCCAGCAACCTACTCCAAGCGGGGACTGAAGCTTTCTTT
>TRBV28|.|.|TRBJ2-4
CASSRDITAKNIQYF
TGTGCCAGCAGCCGCGATATTACAGCCAAAAACATTCAGTACTTC
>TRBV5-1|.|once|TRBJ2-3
CASSLGMSGLTDTQYF
TGCGCCAGCAGCTTGGGAATGTCGGGACTCACAGATACGCAGTATTTT
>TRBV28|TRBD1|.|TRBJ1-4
CASSLPGQGNEKLFF
TGTGCCAGCAGTTTACCGGGACAGGGGAATGAAAAACTGTTTTTT
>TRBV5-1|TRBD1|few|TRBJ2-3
CASSRGNKGAVDTQYF
TGCGCCAGCAGTAGGGGGAATAAGGGGGCGGTAGATACGCAGTATTTT
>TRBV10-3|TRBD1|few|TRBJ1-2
CAISGTGGDGYTF
TGTGCCATCAGTGGGACAGGGGGAGATGGCTACACCTTC
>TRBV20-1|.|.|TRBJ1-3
CSAQWGDTIYF
TGCAGTGCTCAATGGGGGGACACCATATATTTT
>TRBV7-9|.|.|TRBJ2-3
CASSLGVDTQYF
TGTGCCAGCAGCTTAGGAGTAGATACGCAGTATTTT
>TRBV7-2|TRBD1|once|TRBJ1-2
CASSQGVGVGYTF
TGTGCCAGCAGCCAGGGGGTGGGGGTCGGCTACACCTTC
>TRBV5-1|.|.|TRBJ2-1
CASSFRESPVPYNEQFF
TGCGCCAGCAGCTTCCGCGAGAGTCCTGTTCCCTACAATGAGCAGTTCTTC
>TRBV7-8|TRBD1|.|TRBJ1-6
CASSLSPRGYSPLHF
TGTGCCAGCAGCTTGAGTCCCAGGGGGTATTCACCCCTCCACTTT
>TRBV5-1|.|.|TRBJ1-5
CASSLDGSWSQPQHF
TGCGCCAGCAGCTTGGACGGCTCTTGGAGTCAGCCCCAGCATTTT
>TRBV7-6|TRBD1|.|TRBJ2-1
CASSLGGPGTGKFF
TGTGCCAGCAGCTTAGGGGGCCCCGGGACAGGGAAGTTCTTC
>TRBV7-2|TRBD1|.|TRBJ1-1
CASRTGQVNTEAFF
TGTGCCAGCAGGACGGGACAGGTGAACACTGAAGCTTTCTTT
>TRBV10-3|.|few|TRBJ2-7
CAISEYGEDEQYF
TGTGCCATCAGTGAGTACGGTGAGGACGAGCAGTACTTC
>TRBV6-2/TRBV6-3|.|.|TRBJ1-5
CASSYTPQQGWRNQPQHF
TGTGCCAGCAGTTACACCCCACAACAGGGCTGGCGCAATCAGCCCCAGCATTTT
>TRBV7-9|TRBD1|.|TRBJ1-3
CASSPGTGSSGNTIYF
TGTGCCAGCAGTCCCGGGACAGGGAGCTCTGGAAACACCATATATTTT
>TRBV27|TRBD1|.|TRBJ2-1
CASSLRTGTYNEQFF
TGTGCCAGCAGTTTAAGGACAGGGACCTACAATGAGCAGTTCTTC
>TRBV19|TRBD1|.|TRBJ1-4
CASSPSPPGQVNEKLFF
TGTGCCAGTAGTCCCTCTCCGCCTGGACAGGTTAATGAAAAACTGTTTTTT
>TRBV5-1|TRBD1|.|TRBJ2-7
CASSGGQAYEQYF
TGCGCCAGCAGCGGGGGACAGGCCTACGAGCAGTACTTC
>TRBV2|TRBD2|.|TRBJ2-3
CASRLAGYTDTQYF
TGTGCCAGCAGACTAGCGGGTTACACAGATACGCAGTATTTT
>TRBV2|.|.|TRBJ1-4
CASSELSGHRNGLFF
TGTGCCAGCAGTGAACTCTCAGGGCACAGAAACGGTCTGTTTTTT
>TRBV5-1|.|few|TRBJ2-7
CASSPGGGQIYEQYF
TGCGCCAGCAGCCCGGGGGGCGGACAGATATACGAGCAGTACTTC
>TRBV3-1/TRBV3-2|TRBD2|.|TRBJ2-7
CASSGDYQSAEQYF
TGTGCCAGCAGCGGGGACTACCAGTCCGCCGAGCAGTACTTC
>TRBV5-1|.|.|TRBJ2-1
CASSNGVYNEQFF
TGCGCCAGCAGCAACGGGGTCTACAATGAGCAGTTCTTC
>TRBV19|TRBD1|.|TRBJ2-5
CASSARDRGRETQYF
TGTGCCAGTAGTGCCCGGGACAGGGGAAGAGAGACCCAGTACTTC
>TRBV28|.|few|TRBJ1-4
CASNRPGITNEKLFF
TGTGCCAGCAATCGGCCAGGGATAACTAATGAAAAACTGTTTTTT
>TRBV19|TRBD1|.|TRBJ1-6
CASRPGTAYNSPLHF
TGTGCCAGTAGACCCGGGACAGCTTACAATTCACCCCTCCACTTT
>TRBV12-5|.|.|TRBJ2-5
CASGFDQAGARETQYF
TGTGCTAGTGGTTTCGACCAGGCGGGGGCACGGGAGACCCAGTACTTC
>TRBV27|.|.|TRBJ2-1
CASSLDSYYNEQFF
TGTGCCAGCAGTTTGGACAGTTACTACAATGAGCAGTTCTTC
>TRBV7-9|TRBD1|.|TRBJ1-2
CASSLQGVGGYTF
TGTGCCAGCAGTTTGCAGGGGGTAGGTGGCTACACCTTC
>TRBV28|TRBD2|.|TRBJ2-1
CASTAASGGYNEQFF
TGTGCCAGCACAGCTGCTAGCGGGGGCTACAATGAGCAGTTCTTC
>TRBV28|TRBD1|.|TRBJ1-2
CASSSKQGLGGYTF
TGTGCCAGCAGTTCTAAACAGGGGTTAGGTGGCTACACCTTC
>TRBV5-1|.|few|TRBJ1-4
CASSLEVVSEKLFF
TGCGCCAGCAGCTTGGAAGTTGTGAGTGAAAAACTGTTTTTT
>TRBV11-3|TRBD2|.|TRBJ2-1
CASTDLAGHNEQFF
TGTGCCAGCACCGACCTAGCGGGGCACAATGAGCAGTTCTTC
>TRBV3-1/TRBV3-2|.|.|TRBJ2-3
CASSQGGSTADTQYF
TGTGCCAGCAGCCAAGGAGGTTCGACAGCAGATACGCAGTATTTT
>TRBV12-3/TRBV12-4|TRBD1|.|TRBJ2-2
CASRDQGAGELFF
TGTGCCAGCAGAGACCAGGGGGCTGGGGAGCTGTTTTTT
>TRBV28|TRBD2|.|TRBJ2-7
CASSFTSGRPYEQYF
TGTGCCAGCAGTTTCACTAGCGGGCGCCCCTACGAGCAGTACTTC
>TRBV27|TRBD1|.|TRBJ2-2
CASSLVGGPNTGELFF
TGTGCCAGCAGTTTGGTAGGGGGCCCGAACACCGGGGAGCTGTTTTTT